This T cell receptor beta chain was profiled in a study of cytotoxic CD8 clonotypes in ibrutinib-treated CLL. Study information: Across samples, productive templates numbered more than 200,000 and productive rearrangements reached about 98,000 on average. Study results and caveats: Clonality, elevated at ibrutinib response, dropped back toward baseline at progression. Private clonotypes, not public ones, expanded at ibrutinib response.

Assay used: immunoSEQ multiplex PCR; TCRdb lists only in-frame clones, some missing. In the table there are over 100,000 clones, 70% to 90% of which are singletons. Concerning this clone itself: Its antigen is not identified.

The CDR3 consists of 15 residues. V lost 3 bases and J lost 4, with 13 bases in between. Germline V gene lookup returns CDR1 SGHTA and CDR2 FQGNSA. The chain couples TRBV7-2 to TRBJ1-3; tentatively, D is TRBD1 (5 bases). The TCR was taken from a human donor with chronic lymphocytic leukemia. The sample was PBMCs, taken after 24 months of ibrutinib treatment. CDR3 coding DNA: TGTGCCAGCAGCTTCGGCGGGGGTGGAGGAAACACCATATATTTT. It yields the protein CASSFGGGGGNTIYF.